The clone carrying this TCR beta chain was counted only a few times. What it binds is not known. MiXCR was run by TCRdb on the RT-PCR reads, yielding one entry per CDR3 protein. The sample has 500,000 to 700,000 distinct CDR3 sequences, less than 25% seen once; the top ten hold about 3%. This entry comes from a study of response to subunit inactivated influenza vaccine. Study-level results: Each seasonal influenza vaccination recruits few new T cells, the authors suggested.

With 5 bases removed from V and 4 bases from J, the gap between germline ends came to 14 bases. CDR1 and CDR2 (germline): MNHEY, SMNVEV (reference sequence). CDR3 length: 14 residues. This sample was shared with a second study, whose subject was T cells expressing NK-cell markers. This second study notes: Synthesis of TCR beta cDNA relied on 5'RACE template switching carrying UMIs. From sorted CD3+CD56+NKG2C+, CD3+CD56+NKG2C- and CD3+CD56-NKG2C+ T cells came the TCR beta repertoires. Eight donors were sequenced, seven testing HCMV-seropositive and one testing seronegative. Roughly 1.0-7.0% of CD8+ T cells in roughly six donors belonged to dominant NKG2C+ clonotypes.

The chain employs TRBV27 and TRBJ2-5; maybe TRBD2 (5 bases). The sequencing here drew on CD4+ T cells sorted from PBMCs, taken 11 to 12 days after vaccination. This TCR was recovered from a man aged 45-65 years who received an inactivated influenza vaccine. The DNA of the CDR3 is TGTGCCAGCAGTCAAACTAGTTTCGGAGAGACCCAGTACTTC. Translating gives CASSQTSFGETQYF.